There are a few counts of the clone carrying this T cell receptor beta chain. The antigen remains undetermined. This specimen comes from a study of beta chain features in type 1 diabetes. Study-wide results and limits: For Type 1 diabetes patients, all four CD4+ subsets carried TCRB CDR3s that were moderately but significantly shorter. Healthy donors had naive, central memory and Treg TCRB repertoires that appeared less similar than those seen among patients. Whatever favoring of shorter templates PCR might show would apply equally to patients and controls.

The CDR3 spans 13 residues. V lost 11 bases to trimming and J lost 7 bases, with 20 bases between them. The isolated RNA, all of it, was reverse transcribed, so expressed TCRB transcripts were what got sequenced. The data were produced by immunoSEQ multiplex PCR, yet TCRdb's version contains in-frame clones alone and is incomplete. The sample contains around 650,000 clones, roughly an eighth of which appear only once. The V gene is TRBV23-1, the J gene TRBJ1-2, with D tentatively TRBD1 (6 bases). TRBV23-1 is filed as an ORF, its function uncertain. Source material: naive CD4+ T cells from blood. The clonotype originates from a man aged 25 to 40 with type 1 diabetes. CDR3: CAGLNGQRGGYTF. CDR3 DNA: TGCGCCGGATTAAATGGACAGCGTGGTGGCTACACCTTC.